This T cell receptor (beta chain) was sequenced during a study of blood T cell repertoires in COVID-19. This CDR3 is built from 15 residues. Germline CDR1 is SGHAT and CDR2 is FQNNGV. The germline V and J ends were trimmed by 0 bases and 0 bases, with 9 bases remaining between them. Clones were read by immunoSEQ multiplex PCR, and TCRdb kept only the in-frame ones, dropping some. This sample yields 300,000 to 350,000 clones, of which about 88% are seen a single time; over 1% belongs to the top ten. The TCR originated in a woman younger than 45 who had been exposed to COVID-19. The chain has TRBV11-2 and TRBJ2-7; no firm D call. What was sequenced was PBMCs or T cells enriched from blood (not recorded which). The CDR3 region is CASSLEPISSYEQYF. In DNA form, the CDR3 reads TGTGCCAGCAGCTTAGAGCCGATTAGCTCCTACGAGCAGTACTTC.